This T cell receptor (beta chain) was profiled in a study of technical replicates of blood from a handful of donors. The V end was cut by 0 bases, the J end by 4 bases, with 17 bases between. CDR3 size: 16 residues. The germline V gene encodes CDR1 SGHRS and CDR2 YFSETQ. The assay was immunoSEQ multiplex PCR, and TCRdb's table has in-frame clones only and misses some. The sample carries 75,000 to 90,000 clones, 96% recorded once. The sequence derives from a human donor in good health. Sequencing input: T cells isolated from PBMCs. The chain recombines TRBV5-1 with TRBJ2-7; TRBD1 is a possible D gene (6 bases). The CDR3 sequence: CASSLAPGEVGYEQYF. In DNA form, the CDR3 reads TGCGCCAGCAGCTTGGCCCCAGGGGAAGTGGGATACGAGCAGTACTTC.